This T cell receptor beta chain was identified during a study of sequential checkpoint blockade in melanoma. Described treatment: randomized to nivolumab then ipilimumab (arm A) or the reverse (arm B). Measured with immunoSEQ multiplex PCR; TCRdb has only the in-frame clones, and not every one. The sample lists around 15,000 clones, 85% to 95% occurring once. Sequences were derived from CD8+ T cells sorted from blood (inferred from file names), sampled from a patient given nivolumab and ipilimumab in sequence. The clonotype comes from a human donor with melanoma.

CDR3 bases: TGTGCCAGCATTGAGGTGTACGGCAATCAGCCCCAGCATTTT. Its translation is CASIEVYGNQPQHF. The rearrangement links TRBV28 to TRBJ1-5; D ambiguous. This CDR3 is 14 amino acids long. The ends were cut back, 7 bases at V and 2 bases at J, with 12 bases in the middle. The germline gives CDR1 MDHEN, CDR2 SYDVKM.